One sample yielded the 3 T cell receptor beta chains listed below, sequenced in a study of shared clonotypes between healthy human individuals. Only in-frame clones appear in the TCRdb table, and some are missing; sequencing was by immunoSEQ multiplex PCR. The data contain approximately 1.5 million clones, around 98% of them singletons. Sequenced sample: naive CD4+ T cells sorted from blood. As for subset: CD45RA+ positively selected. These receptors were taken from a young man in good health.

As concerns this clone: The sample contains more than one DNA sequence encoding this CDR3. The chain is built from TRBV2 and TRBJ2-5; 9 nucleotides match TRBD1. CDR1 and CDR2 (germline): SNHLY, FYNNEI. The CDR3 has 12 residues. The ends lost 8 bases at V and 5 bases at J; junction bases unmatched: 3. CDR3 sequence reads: CASQDRGETQYF. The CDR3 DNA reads TGTGCCAGCCAAGACAGGGGGGAGACCCAGTACTTC.

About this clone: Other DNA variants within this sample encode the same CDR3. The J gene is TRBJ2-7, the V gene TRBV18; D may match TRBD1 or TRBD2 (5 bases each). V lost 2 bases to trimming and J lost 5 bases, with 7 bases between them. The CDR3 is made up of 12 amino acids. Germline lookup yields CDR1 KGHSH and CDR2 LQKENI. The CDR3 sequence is CASSPRGDEQYF. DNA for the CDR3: TGTGCCAGCTCACCAAGGGGAGACGAGCAGTACTTC.

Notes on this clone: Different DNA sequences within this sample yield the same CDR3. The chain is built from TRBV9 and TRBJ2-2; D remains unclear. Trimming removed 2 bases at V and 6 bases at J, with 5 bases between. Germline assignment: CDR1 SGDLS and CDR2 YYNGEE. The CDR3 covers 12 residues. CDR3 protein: CASSVGSGELFF. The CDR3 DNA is TGTGCCAGCAGCGTCGGGTCCGGGGAGCTGTTTTTT.